Reported below is one T cell receptor beta chain. One end of the junction varies from germline; a read error may be responsible. In germline, CDR1 is SGHAT, CDR2 FQNNGV. This CDR3 spans 15 amino acids. Amplification targeted TCR beta CDR3 regions from RNA transcripts. First-round RT-PCR targeting the TCR CDR3 was performed with the HTBI primer set. TCRdb itself ran the multiplex PCR reads through MiXCR, one entry per CDR3 protein. This table has around 450,000 distinct CDR3 sequences, approximately 13% appearing once. This entry comes from a study of T cells in Graves' hyperthyroidism and ophthalmopathy.

The V call is TRBV11-2, the J call TRBJ2-1, with D tentatively TRBD1 (6 bases). Material for sequencing was blood. The receptor's source is a woman younger than 35 with Graves' hyperthyroidism. The CDR3 coding sequence is TGTACCAGCAGCTTGATAAGGGGGAATCTTTACGAGCAGTTCTTC. Translated, it gives CTSSLIRGNLYEQFF.